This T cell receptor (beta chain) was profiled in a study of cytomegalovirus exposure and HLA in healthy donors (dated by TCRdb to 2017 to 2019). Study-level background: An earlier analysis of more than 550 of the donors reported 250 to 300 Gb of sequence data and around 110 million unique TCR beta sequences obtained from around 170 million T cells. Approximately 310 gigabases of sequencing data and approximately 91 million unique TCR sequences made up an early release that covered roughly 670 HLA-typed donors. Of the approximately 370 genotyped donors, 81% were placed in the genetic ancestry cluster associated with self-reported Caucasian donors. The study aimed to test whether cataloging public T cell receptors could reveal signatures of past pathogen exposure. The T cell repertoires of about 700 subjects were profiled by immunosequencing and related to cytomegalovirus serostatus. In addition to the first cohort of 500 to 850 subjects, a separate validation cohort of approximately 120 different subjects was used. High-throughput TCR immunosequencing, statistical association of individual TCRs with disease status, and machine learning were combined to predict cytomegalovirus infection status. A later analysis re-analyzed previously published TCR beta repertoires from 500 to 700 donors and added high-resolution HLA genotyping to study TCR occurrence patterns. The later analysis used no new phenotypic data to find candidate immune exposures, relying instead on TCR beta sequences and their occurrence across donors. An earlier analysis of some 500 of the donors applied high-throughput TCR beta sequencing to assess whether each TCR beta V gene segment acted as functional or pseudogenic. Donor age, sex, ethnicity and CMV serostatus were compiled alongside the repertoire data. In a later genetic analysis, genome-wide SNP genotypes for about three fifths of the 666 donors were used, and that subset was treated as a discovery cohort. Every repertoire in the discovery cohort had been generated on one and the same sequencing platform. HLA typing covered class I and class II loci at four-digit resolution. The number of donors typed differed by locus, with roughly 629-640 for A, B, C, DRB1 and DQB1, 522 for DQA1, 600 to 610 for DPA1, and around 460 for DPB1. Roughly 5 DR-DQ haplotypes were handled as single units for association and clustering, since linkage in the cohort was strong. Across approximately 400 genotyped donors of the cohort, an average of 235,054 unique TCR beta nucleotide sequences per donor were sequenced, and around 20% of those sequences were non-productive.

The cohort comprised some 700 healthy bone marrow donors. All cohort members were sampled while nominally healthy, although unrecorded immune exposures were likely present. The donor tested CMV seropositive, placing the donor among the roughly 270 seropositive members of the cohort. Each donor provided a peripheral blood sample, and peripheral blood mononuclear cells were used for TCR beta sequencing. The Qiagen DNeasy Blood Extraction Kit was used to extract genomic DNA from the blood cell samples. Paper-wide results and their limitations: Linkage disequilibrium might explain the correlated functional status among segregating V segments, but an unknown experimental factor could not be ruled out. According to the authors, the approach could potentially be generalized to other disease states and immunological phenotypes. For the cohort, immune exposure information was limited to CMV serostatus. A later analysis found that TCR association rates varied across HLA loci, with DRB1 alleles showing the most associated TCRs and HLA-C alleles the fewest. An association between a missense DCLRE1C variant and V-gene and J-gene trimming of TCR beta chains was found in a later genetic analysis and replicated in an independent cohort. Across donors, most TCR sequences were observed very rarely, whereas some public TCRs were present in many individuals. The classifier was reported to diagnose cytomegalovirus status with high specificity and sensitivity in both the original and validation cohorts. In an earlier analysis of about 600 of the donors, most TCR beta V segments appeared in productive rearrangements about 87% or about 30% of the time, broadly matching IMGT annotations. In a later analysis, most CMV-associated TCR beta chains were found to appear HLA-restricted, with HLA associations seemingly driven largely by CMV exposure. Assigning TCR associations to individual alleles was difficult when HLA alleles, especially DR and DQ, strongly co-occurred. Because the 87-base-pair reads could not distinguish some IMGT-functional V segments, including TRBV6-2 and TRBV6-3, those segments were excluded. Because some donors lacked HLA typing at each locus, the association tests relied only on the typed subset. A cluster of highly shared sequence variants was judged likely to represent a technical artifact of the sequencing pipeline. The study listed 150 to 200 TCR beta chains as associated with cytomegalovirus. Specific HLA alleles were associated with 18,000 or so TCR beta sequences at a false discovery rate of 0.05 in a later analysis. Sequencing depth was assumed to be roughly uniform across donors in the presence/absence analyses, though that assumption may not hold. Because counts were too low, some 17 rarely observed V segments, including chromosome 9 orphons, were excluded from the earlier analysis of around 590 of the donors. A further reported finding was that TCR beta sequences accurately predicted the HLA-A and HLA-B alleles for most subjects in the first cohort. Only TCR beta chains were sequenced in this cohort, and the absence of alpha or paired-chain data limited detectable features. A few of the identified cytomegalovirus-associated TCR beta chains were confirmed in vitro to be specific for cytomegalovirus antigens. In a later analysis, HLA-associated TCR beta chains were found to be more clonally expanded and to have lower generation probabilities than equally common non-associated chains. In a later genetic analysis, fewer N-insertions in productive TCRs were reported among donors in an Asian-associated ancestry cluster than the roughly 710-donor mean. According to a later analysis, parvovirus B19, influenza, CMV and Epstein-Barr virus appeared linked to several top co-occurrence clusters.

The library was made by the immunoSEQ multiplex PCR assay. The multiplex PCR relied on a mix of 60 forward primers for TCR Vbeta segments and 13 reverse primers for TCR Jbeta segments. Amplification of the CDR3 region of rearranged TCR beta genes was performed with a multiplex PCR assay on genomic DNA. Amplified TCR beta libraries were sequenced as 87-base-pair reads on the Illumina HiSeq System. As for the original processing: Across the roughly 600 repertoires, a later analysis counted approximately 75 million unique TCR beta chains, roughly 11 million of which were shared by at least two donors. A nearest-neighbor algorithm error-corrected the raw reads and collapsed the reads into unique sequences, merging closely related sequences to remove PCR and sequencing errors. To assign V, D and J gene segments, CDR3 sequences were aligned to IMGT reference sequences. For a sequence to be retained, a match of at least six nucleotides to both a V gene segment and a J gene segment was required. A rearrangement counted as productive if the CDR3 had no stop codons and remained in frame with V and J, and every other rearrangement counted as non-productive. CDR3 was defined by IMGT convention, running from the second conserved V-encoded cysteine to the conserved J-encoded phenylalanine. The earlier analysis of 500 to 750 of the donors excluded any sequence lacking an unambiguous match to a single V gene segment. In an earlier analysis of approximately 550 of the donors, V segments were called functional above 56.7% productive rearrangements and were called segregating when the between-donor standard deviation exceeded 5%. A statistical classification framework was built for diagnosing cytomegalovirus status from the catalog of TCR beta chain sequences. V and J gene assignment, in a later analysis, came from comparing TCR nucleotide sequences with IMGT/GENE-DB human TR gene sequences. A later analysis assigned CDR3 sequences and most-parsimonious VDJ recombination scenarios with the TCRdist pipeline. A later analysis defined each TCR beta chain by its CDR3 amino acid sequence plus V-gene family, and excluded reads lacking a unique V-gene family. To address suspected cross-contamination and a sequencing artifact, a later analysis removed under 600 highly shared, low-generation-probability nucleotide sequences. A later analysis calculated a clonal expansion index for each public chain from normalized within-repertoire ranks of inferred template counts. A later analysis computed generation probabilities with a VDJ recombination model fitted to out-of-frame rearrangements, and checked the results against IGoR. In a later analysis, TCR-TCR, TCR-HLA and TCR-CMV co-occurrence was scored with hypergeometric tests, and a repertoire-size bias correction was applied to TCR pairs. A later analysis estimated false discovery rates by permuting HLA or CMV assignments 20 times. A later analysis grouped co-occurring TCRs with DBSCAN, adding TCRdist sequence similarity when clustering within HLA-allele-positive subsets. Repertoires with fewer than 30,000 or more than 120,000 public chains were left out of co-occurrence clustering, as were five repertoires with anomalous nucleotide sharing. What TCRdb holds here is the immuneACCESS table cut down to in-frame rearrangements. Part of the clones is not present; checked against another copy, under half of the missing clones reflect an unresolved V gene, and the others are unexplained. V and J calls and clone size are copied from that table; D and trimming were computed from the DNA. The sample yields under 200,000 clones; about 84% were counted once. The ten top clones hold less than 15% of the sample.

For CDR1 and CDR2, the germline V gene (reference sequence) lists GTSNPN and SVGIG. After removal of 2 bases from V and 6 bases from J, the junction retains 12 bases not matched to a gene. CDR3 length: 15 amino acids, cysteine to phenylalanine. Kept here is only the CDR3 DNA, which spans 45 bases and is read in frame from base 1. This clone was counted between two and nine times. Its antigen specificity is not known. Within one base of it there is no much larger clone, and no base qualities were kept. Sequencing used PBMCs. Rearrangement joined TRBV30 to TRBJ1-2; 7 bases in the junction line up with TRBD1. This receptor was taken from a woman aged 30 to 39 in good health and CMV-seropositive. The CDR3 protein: CAWSRDSRAVHGYTF. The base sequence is TGTGCCTGGAGTAGGGACAGCAGAGCCGTTCATGGCTACACCTTC. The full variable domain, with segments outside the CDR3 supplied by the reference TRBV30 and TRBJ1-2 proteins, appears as SQTIHQWPATLVQPVGSPLSLECTVEGTSNPNLYWYRQAAGRGLQLLFYSVGIGQISSEVPQNLSASRPQDRQFILSSKKLLLSDSGFYLCAWSRDSRAVHGYTFGSGTRLTVV.